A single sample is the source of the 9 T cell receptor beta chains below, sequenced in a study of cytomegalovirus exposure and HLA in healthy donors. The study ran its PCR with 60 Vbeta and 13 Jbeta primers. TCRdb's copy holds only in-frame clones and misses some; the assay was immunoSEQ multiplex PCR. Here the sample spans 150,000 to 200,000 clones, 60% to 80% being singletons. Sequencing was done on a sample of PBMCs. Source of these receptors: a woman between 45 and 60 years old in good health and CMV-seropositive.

CDR3 protein: CASSWGVSTDTQYF. DNA for the CDR3: TGTGCCAGCAGCTGGGGGGTCAGCACAGATACGCAGTATTTT. The chain combines TRBV7-3 with TRBJ2-3; the D gene is possibly TRBD2 (6 bases). Per the germline V gene, CDR1 is SGHTA and CDR2 is FQGTGA. The ends were cut back, 4 bases at V and 0 bases at J, with 8 bases in the middle. This CDR3 spans 14 amino acids.

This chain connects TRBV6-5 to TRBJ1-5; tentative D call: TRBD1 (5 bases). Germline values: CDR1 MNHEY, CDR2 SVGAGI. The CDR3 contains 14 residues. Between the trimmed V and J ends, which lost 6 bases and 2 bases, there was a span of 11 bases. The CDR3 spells CASSLIGGNQPQHF. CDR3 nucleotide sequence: TGTGCCAGCAGCCTCATAGGGGGCAATCAGCCCCAGCATTTT.

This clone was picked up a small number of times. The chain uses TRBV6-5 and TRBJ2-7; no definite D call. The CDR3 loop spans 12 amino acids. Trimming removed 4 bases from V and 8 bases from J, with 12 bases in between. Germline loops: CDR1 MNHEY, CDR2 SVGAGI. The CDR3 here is CASSSRSWKQYF. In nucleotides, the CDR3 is TGTGCCAGCAGTTCCCGGAGTTGGAAGCAGTACTTC.

In DNA form, the CDR3 reads TGCGCCAGCAGTGAGTCGGAGCCGTATAGCAATCAGCCCCAGCATTTT. Protein sequence: CASSESEPYSNQPQHF. The chain carries TRBV10-2 and TRBJ1-5; D not certain. The CDR3 sequence is 16 residues long. The V end lost 0 bases, the J end lost 0 bases, and 9 bases lay between the germline ends. CDR1 and CDR2 (germline): WSHSY, SAAADI.

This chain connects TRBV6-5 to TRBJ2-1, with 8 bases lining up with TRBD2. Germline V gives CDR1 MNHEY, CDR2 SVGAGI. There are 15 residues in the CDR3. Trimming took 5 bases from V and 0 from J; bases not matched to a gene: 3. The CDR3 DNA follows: TGTGCCAGCAGTCGGGGGGGGAGCTCCTACAATGAGCAGTTCTTC. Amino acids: CASSRGGSSYNEQFF.

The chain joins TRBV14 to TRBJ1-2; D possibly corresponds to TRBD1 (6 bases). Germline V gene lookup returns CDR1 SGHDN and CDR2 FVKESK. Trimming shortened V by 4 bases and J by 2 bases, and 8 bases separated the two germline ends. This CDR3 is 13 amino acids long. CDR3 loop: CASSLQGNYGYTF. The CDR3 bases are TGTGCCAGCAGCCTCCAGGGGAACTATGGCTACACCTTC.

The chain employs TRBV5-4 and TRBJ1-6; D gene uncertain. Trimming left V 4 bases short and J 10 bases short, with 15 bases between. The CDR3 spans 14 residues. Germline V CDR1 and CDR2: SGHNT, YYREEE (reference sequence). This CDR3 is CASSRTEAGSPLHF. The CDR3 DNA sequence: TGTGCCAGCAGCCGGACTGAAGCTGGGTCACCCCTCCACTTT.

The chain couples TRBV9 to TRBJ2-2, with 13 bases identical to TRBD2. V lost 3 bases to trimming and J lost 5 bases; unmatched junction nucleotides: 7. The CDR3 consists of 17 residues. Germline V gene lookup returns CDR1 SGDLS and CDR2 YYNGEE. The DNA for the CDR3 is TGTGCCAGCAGCGCACTAGCGGGGGGGCCAACAACCGGGGAGCTGTTTTTT. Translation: CASSALAGGPTTGELFF.

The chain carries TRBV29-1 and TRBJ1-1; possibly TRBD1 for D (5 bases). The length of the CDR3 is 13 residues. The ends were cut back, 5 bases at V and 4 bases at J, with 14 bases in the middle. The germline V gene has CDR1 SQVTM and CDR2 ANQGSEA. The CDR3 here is CSVNPQGSTEAFF. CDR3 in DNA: TGCAGCGTTAACCCCCAGGGTAGCACTGAAGCTTTCTTT.